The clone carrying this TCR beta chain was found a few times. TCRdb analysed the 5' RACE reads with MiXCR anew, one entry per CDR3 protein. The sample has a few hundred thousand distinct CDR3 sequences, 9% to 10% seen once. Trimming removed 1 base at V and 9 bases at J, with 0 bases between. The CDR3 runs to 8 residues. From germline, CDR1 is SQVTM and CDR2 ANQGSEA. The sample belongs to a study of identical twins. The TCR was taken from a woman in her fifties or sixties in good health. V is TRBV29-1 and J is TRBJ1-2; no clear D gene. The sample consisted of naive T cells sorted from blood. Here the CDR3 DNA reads TGCAGCGTTGAAGGCTACACCTTC. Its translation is CSVEGYTF.